This T cell receptor (beta chain) was captured by sequencing in a study of cytomegalovirus exposure and HLA in healthy donors. In germline, CDR1 is MNHEY, CDR2 SVGAGI. There are 16 residues in the CDR3. V shed 0 bases and J shed 1 base, with 12 bases lying between them. The PCR made use of 60 Vbeta and 13 Jbeta primers. Repertoires were generated with immunoSEQ multiplex PCR, while TCRdb's copy carries only in-frame clones and drops some. The sample has approximately 82,000 clones; approximately 56% are singletons. This sequence originates from a woman aged 25-40 years in good health and CMV-seropositive. Sequencing was done on a sample of PBMCs. The rearrangement links TRBV6-5 to TRBJ1-1; no reliable D call. The CDR3 spells CASSYSRSPKNTEAFF. The CDR3 bases are TGTGCCAGCAGTTACTCGAGGTCCCCAAAGAACACTGAAGCTTTCTTT.